Sequencing of this TCR beta chain was carried out in a study of shared clonotypes between healthy human individuals. V lost 6 bases to trimming and J lost 7 bases; unmatched junction nucleotides: 14. From germline, CDR1 is SQVTM and CDR2 ANQGSEA. The CDR3 loop spans 14 amino acids. Data came from immunoSEQ multiplex PCR; TCRdb stores just in-frame clones and leaves some out. The table lists about 2.1 million clones, 93% of them singletons. Naive CD8 cells, CD45RO-negative and positively selected for CCR7, excluded terminally differentiated effector memory CD45RA+ cells. What was sequenced was naive CD8+ T cells from PBMCs. The sequence was obtained from a man between 18 and 35 years old in good health. Some clones in this sample may be carry-over from other donors' samples. This sequence joins TRBV29-1 and TRBJ1-2, with 7 bases aligning to TRBD1. In DNA form, the CDR3 reads TGCAGCGTGTACCGGCCCGACAGGGTTCCTGGCTACACCTTC. Translation: CSVYRPDRVPGYTF.